This TCR beta chain was observed in a study of CD8 T cells in ankylosing spondylitis. Whole-study results and caveats: Disease-associated clonotypes exhibited CD8+ identity and were relatively infrequent in peripheral blood. Previous work reported some of these motif variants in the synovial fluid and blood of reactive arthritis. A TCR beta motif of eight or nine highly homologous variants seemed to mark ankylosing spondylitis blood.

On this clonotype: Its antigen is unidentified.

MiXCR, run by TCRdb on the 5' RACE reads, gives a single entry per CDR3 protein. The sample carries a few hundred thousand distinct CDR3 sequences, around 21% recorded once. This CDR3 comprises 15 residues. CDR1 is SGHDT and CDR2 is YYEEEE in the germline V gene. Trimming took off 1 base at V and 1 base at J, with 12 bases between the two ends. The TCR originated in a female donor with ankylosing spondylitis or in good health (not recorded which). The material sequenced was blood, either unsorted or a sorted T cell fraction (not recorded which). The chain couples TRBV5-6 to TRBJ2-7, with no clear D. CDR3 in amino acids: CASSLSEWGSYEQYF. Written as DNA, the CDR3 is TGTGCCAGCAGCTTGAGCGAGTGGGGTTCCTACGAGCAGTACTTC.